A selection of T cell receptor beta chains follows, all from one sample in a study of neurological immune-mediated disorders. One entry per CDR3 protein results from TCRdb running MiXCR on the 5' RACE reads. The sample holds around 46,000 distinct CDR3 sequences, roughly 24% seen once. The sample was PBMCs. The receptors originated from a woman in her sixties or seventies in good health. Each CDR3 is given with its conserved first and last residue. A D gene is named only where the DNA matches it firmly. Rows may omit the clone size; those that give it use once, few, many or a size class.

TRBV7-2	few	TRBJ2-1	-	CASSWGLPTYNEQFF	TGTGCCAGCAGCTGGGGACTGCCCACATACAATGAGCAGTTCTTC
TRBV20-1	-	TRBJ2-7	TRBD1	CSNAGVETGANEQYF	TGCAGTAATGCCGGCGTTGAGACAGGGGCCAACGAGCAGTACTTC
TRBV7-2	many	TRBJ2-7	-	CASSPSFAAPQNEQYF	TGTGCCAGCAGCCCCAGTTTTGCAGCCCCCCAGAACGAGCAGTACTTC
TRBV7-9	-	TRBJ1-2	-	CASSPTEGFRNGYTF	TGTGCCAGCAGCCCGACCGAGGGGTTCAGGAATGGCTACACCTTC
TRBV25-1	-	TRBJ2-7	-	CASSEPGQSYEQYF	TGTGCCAGCAGTGAGCCTGGGCAGAGTTACGAGCAGTACTTC
TRBV5-8	many	TRBJ1-1	-	CASTFEGSIFPFF	TGTGCCAGCACCTTTGAGGGGAGCATCTTCCCTTTCTTT
TRBV5-1	-	TRBJ2-6	-	CASSQRAGANVLTF	TGCGCCAGCAGTCAGAGGGCTGGGGCCAACGTCCTGACTTTC
TRBV12-3/TRBV12-4	many	TRBJ2-2	TRBD1	CASSFRTGGAGELFF	TGTGCCAGCAGTTTCCGGACAGGGGGTGCCGGGGAGCTGTTTTTT
TRBV10-3	many	TRBJ2-3	-	CAISSSRGHGTDTQYF	TGTGCCATCAGTTCTTCCCGGGGGCACGGGACAGATACGCAGTATTTT
TRBV20-1	-	TRBJ2-1	-	CSASKPSYNEQFF	TGCAGTGCTAGCAAGCCCTCCTACAATGAGCAGTTCTTC
TRBV7-2	many	TRBJ1-6	-	CASSSRGLHSPLHF	TGTGCCAGCAGCTCCAGAGGGCTACACTCACCCCTCCACTTT
TRBV29-1	many	TRBJ2-1	-	CSADPFRSYNEQFF	TGCAGCGCTGACCCGTTTCGCTCCTACAATGAGCAGTTCTTC
TRBV7-2	many	TRBJ2-3	-	CASSLKSGFKPDTQYF	TGTGCCAGCAGCTTAAAGTCGGGTTTTAAGCCAGATACGCAGTATTTT
TRBV7-2	-	TRBJ2-3	-	CASRTKQPRVDPSTDTQYF	TGTGCCAGCAGAACCAAACAACCCCGTGTCGACCCTAGCACAGATACGCAGTATTTT
TRBV5-1	many	TRBJ2-2	TRBD1	CASSLWDSSTGELFF	TGCGCCAGCAGCCTTTGGGACAGCTCCACCGGGGAGCTGTTTTTT
TRBV5-1	many	TRBJ2-7	TRBD1	CASSLGGQGYEQYF	TGCGCCAGCAGCTTGGGGGGACAGGGATACGAGCAGTACTTC
TRBV7-8	many	TRBJ1-2	-	CASSLGPRGGGYTF	TGTGCCAGCAGCTTAGGGCCGAGGGGAGGTGGCTACACCTTC
TRBV5-1	many	TRBJ2-7	-	CASRESESYYEQYF	TGCGCCAGCAGGGAGTCAGAATCTTACTACGAGCAGTACTTC
TRBV14	few	TRBJ1-4	-	CASSQVAGTSATNEKLFF	TGTGCCAGCAGCCAAGTGGCGGGGACCTCCGCAACTAATGAAAAACTGTTTTTT
TRBV5-1	many	TRBJ2-3	TRBD2	CASSLGASGSTDTQYF	TGCGCCAGCAGCTTGGGGGCTAGCGGGAGCACAGATACGCAGTATTTT
TRBV5-1	many	TRBJ1-2	-	CASRNLQGTYGYTF	TGCGCCAGCAGGAACTTACAGGGAACCTATGGCTACACCTTC
TRBV2	-	TRBJ2-7	TRBD1	CANRGRPNSYEQYF	TGTGCCAATAGGGGGCGGCCGAACTCCTACGAGCAGTACTTC
TRBV5-1	-	TRBJ2-1	TRBD1	CASTLLGQGIGNEQFF	TGCGCCAGCACCCTTCTGGGACAGGGAATTGGGAATGAGCAGTTCTTC
TRBV20-1	-	TRBJ2-7	TRBD2	CSARPLAGYEQYF	TGCAGTGCTAGACCACTAGCGGGGTACGAGCAGTACTTC
TRBV12-3/TRBV12-4	many	TRBJ2-7	-	CASTRWGYEQYF	TGTGCCAGCACCCGATGGGGCTACGAGCAGTACTTC
TRBV5-1	many	TRBJ1-6	TRBD1	CASSSGTGVDSPLHF	TGCGCCAGCAGCTCCGGGACAGGGGTGGATTCACCCCTCCACTTT
TRBV7-9	-	TRBJ1-1	TRBD1	CASSPEGQVGSEAFF	TGTGCCAGCAGCCCAGAAGGACAGGTGGGATCTGAAGCTTTCTTT
TRBV5-1	few	TRBJ2-2	-	CASSLGPSGELFF	TGCGCCAGCAGCCTGGGACCGTCCGGGGAGCTGTTTTTT
TRBV7-2	many	TRBJ2-7	-	CASSFLAHEQYF	TGTGCCAGCAGCTTTCTAGCCCACGAGCAGTACTTC
TRBV20-1	many	TRBJ1-6	-	CSARDRDNSPLHF	TGCAGTGCTAGAGACAGGGATAATTCACCCCTCCACTTT
TRBV5-1	-	TRBJ2-1	TRBD2	CASSLLGGDEQLF	TGCGCCAGCAGTCTCCTGGGAGGGGATGAACAGTTATTC
TRBV5-6	few	TRBJ1-1	-	CASSFLYRIEMNTEAFF	TGTGCCAGCAGCTTTCTGTACAGAATCGAAATGAACACTGAAGCTTTCTTT
TRBV6-4	many	TRBJ2-3	-	CASSDPLGSTDTQYF	TGTGCCAGCAGTGATCCACTCGGCAGCACAGATACGCAGTATTTT
TRBV6-2/TRBV6-3	-	TRBJ2-7	-	CASSDQQQGYEQYF	TGTGCCAGCAGTGACCAACAACAGGGCTACGAGCAGTACTTC
TRBV5-1	-	TRBJ2-1	TRBD2	CASSAGTSGPREQFF	TGCGCCAGCAGCGCCGGGACTAGCGGCCCCAGGGAGCAGTTCTTC
TRBV28	few	TRBJ1-1	-	CASRRASNTEAFF	TGTGCCAGCAGGAGGGCGTCGAACACTGAAGCTTTCTTT
TRBV5-1	many	TRBJ2-1	TRBD2	CASSSGTSGTYNEQFF	TGCGCCAGCAGCTCCGGTACTAGCGGGACCTACAATGAGCAGTTCTTC
TRBV29-1	many	TRBJ2-2	-	CSAVGANTGELFF	TGCAGCGCCGTCGGGGCGAACACCGGGGAGCTGTTTTTT
TRBV28	many	TRBJ2-7	-	CASRGEGPNSYEQYF	TGTGCCAGCAGGGGTGAGGGTCCAAACTCCTACGAGCAGTACTTC